The next 11 T cell receptor beta chains were all read from a single sample in a study of T-cell reconstitution after alpha-beta-depleted transplantation in children. Preparing the TCRbeta library involved the use of unique molecular identifiers. TCRdb processed the PCR reads anew with MiXCR; each CDR3 protein has one entry. The sample has 700,000 to 850,000 distinct CDR3 sequences, 16% seen once. This specimen consisted of PBMCs, mostly from graft donor cells, obtained 360 days after TCRalphabeta/CD19-depleted stem cell transplant. These receptors all stem from a male patient younger than 18 who had a stem cell transplant for acute lymphoblastic leukemia, so the T cells may come from the graft donor.

This clonotype was recorded a few times. The V gene is TRBV5-1, the J gene TRBJ1-2; unclear D gene. Germline loops: CDR1 SGHRS, CDR2 YFSETQ. Trimming shortened V by 0 bases and J by 9 bases, and 12 bases separated the two germline ends. The CDR3 is 13 amino acids. The CDR3: CASSLGSIPRYTF. As DNA, the CDR3 is TGCGCCAGCAGCTTGGGCTCTATTCCCCGCTACACCTTC.

The rearrangement uses TRBV3-1 and TRBJ2-3, with D possibly being TRBD2 (5 bases). Deletions cut 5 bases from V and 5 bases from J, with 14 bases between. This CDR3 is 14 amino acids long. CDR1 is LGHDT and CDR2 is YNNKEL in the germline V gene (reference sequence). The chain's CDR3 is CASSGVSRGDTQYF. CDR3 DNA: TGTGCCAGCAGCGGGGTCTCCCGGGGAGATACGCAGTATTTT.

In its sample, this clonotype was seen many times. The chain uses TRBV24-1 and TRBJ1-1; possibly TRBD1 for D (6 bases). CDR1 is KGHDR, CDR2 SFDVKD, per germline. The CDR3 covers 15 residues. Trimming took off 4 bases at V and 5 bases at J, with 16 bases between the two ends. The CDR3 coding sequence is TGTGCCACCAGTGAAAGAGCGGGGGCGCGGACTGAAGCTTTCTTT. It codes for CATSERAGARTEAFF.

A word on this clonotype: Germline is not matched at one junction end, which may reflect a read error. The chain joins TRBV20-1 to TRBJ1-5; 9 nucleotides match TRBD1. The CDR3 extends over 19 amino acids. Germline V gene data show CDR1 as DFQATT and CDR2 as SNEGSKA (reference sequence). The CDR3 loop is CCARDPITGGAGSNQPQHF. In DNA, the CDR3 is TGCTGTGCTAGAGACCCTATAACAGGGGGCGCTGGGAGCAATCAGCCCCAGCATTTT.

In its sample, this clonotype was seen many times. The chain uses TRBV4-2 and TRBJ2-1; TRBD2 aligns across 10 bases. CDR1 and CDR2 (germline): LGHNA, YNFKEQ. V shed 4 bases, J shed 3 bases, and the junction held 6 bases outside the gene matches. This CDR3 contains 16 residues. CDR3 in amino acids: CASSPPPSGSYNEQFF. DNA for the CDR3: TGTGCCAGCAGCCCGCCCCCTAGCGGGAGCTACAATGAGCAGTTCTTC.

This clonotype has just a few counts. This chain links TRBV11-2 with TRBJ2-2; D is unresolved. CDR1 is SGHAT and CDR2 is FQNNGV in the germline V gene. There are 13 residues in the CDR3. V lost 5 bases, J lost 9 bases, and 13 bases lay in between. The CDR3 region is CASSQDPPRELFF. The CDR3 DNA sequence: TGTGCCAGCAGCCAAGACCCACCCAGGGAGCTGTTTTTT. Using reference TRBV11-2 and TRBJ2-2 for the parts outside the CDR3, the full variable domain is EAGVAQSPRYKIIEKRQSVAFWCNPISGHATLYWYQQILGQGPKLLIQFQNNGVVDDSQLPKDRFSAERLKGVDSTLKIQPAKLEDSAVYLCASSQDPPRELFFGEGSRLTVL.

This clonotype was recorded a few times. This chain connects TRBV5-1 to TRBJ2-5; D remains ambiguous. V lost 0 bases and J lost 4, with 7 bases in between. The CDR3 is made up of 13 amino acids. Germline-derived CDR1 and CDR2 are SGHRS and YFSETQ. The CDR3 coding sequence is TGCGCCAGCAGCTTGGACTACAGAGAGACCCAGTACTTC. Amino acid sequence: CASSLDYRETQYF.

The chain is built from TRBV12-3 or TRBV12-4 and TRBJ1-4, with TRBD1 identical over 7 bases. J lost 0 bases, V lost 6 bases, and 10 bases had no gene match. The CDR3 contains 17 residues. CDR3 DNA: TGTGCCAGCAGGCCTGGGACAGACCTTGCAACTAATGAAAAACTGTTTTTT. Translating gives CASRPGTDLATNEKLFF.

J is TRBJ1-1 and V is TRBV6-5; no clear D. V dropped 6 bases and J dropped 0 bases, with 5 bases sitting between them. The germline V gene encodes CDR1 MNHEY and CDR2 SVGAGI. The CDR3 sequence is 12 residues long. The chain's CDR3 is CASSYMNTEAFF. DNA for the CDR3: TGTGCCAGCAGCTACATGAACACTGAAGCTTTCTTT.

The chain has TRBV10-3 and TRBJ1-1; D is ambiguous. This CDR3 is built from 11 residues. Trimming shortened V by 5 bases and J by 1 base, and 2 bases separated the two germline ends. The germline gives CDR1 ENHRY, CDR2 SYGVKD. The CDR3 region is CAISKNTEAFF. DNA of the CDR3: TGTGCCATCAGTAAGAACACTGAAGCTTTCTTT.

The chain uses TRBV15 and TRBJ2-7, with D possibly matching TRBD1 (5 bases). The germline CDR1 and CDR2 sequences are LNHNV and YYDKDF (reference sequence). The CDR3 contains 13 residues. V was pared by 6 bases and J by 5 bases, with 14 bases between. The CDR3 protein is CATRSTDQHEQYF. In nucleotides, the CDR3 is TGTGCCACCAGGTCGACAGATCAGCACGAGCAGTACTTC. Looking up the rest from reference TRBV15 and TRBJ2-7 gives the full variable domain: DAMVIQNPRYQVTQFGKPVTLSCSQTLNHNVMYWYQQKSSQAPKLLFHYYDKDFNNEADTPDNFQSRRPNTSFCFLDIRSPGLGDTAMYLCATRSTDQHEQYFGPGTRLTVT.